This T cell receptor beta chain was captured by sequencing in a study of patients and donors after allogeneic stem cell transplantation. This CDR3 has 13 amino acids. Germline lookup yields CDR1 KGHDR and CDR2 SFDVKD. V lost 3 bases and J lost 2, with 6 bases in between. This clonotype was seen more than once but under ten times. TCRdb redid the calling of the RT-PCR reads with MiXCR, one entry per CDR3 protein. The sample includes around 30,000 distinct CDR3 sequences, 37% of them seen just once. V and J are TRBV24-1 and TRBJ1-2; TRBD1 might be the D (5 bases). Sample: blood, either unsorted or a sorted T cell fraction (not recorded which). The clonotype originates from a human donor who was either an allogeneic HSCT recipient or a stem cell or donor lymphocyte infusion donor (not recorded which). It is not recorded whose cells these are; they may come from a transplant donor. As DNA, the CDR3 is TGTGCCACCAGTGATGGGACCAACTATGGCTACACCTTC. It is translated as CATSDGTNYGYTF.